Following are 16 T cell receptor beta chains from one sample sequenced in a study of blood T cell repertoires in COVID-19. Sequencing used immunoSEQ multiplex PCR; TCRdb keeps in-frame clones, though not all of them. The sample lists roughly 300,000 clones, around 86% occurring once. Source material: peripheral blood. Receptors originate from a human donor in a cohort sampled during active COVID-19.

The chain uses TRBV30 and TRBJ2-3, with 11 bases fitting TRBD2. V lost 2 bases, J lost 4 bases, and 8 bases stayed unmatched. The CDR3 runs to 16 residues. Germline V gene data show CDR1 as GTSNPN and CDR2 as SVGIG (reference sequence). CDR3 in amino acids: CAWSPPGLAVADTQYF. The CDR3 region has the DNA TGTGCCTGGAGTCCCCCGGGACTAGCGGTGGCAGATACGCAGTATTTT. Full variable domain (rest looked up from reference TRBV30 and TRBJ2-3): SQTIHQWPATLVQPVGSPLSLECTVEGTSNPNLYWYRQAAGRGLQLLFYSVGIGQISSEVPQNLSASRPQDRQFILSSKKLLLSDSGFYLCAWSPPGLAVADTQYFGPGTRLTVL.

CDR3 in DNA: TGCGCCAGCAGCCGGGCTAGCACGAGCTCCTACAATGAGCAGTTCTTC. It is translated as CASSRASTSSYNEQFF. This chain joins TRBV4-1 and TRBJ2-1, with D possibly matching TRBD2 (5 bases). Germline lookup yields CDR1 MGHRA and CDR2 YSYEKL. Trimming left V 4 bases short and J 0 bases short, with 13 bases between. The length of the CDR3 is 16 residues.

This chain links TRBV4-2 with TRBJ2-1; D may be TRBD2 (5 bases). The CDR3 covers 14 residues. Germline loops: CDR1 LGHNA, CDR2 YNFKEQ. V lost 1 base, J lost 6 bases, and 10 bases lay in between. This CDR3 reads CASSQGEIFNEQFF. CDR3 sequence (DNA): TGTGCCAGCAGCCAAGGGGAGATTTTCAATGAGCAGTTCTTC.

The CDR3 DNA reads as TGTGCCAGCAGGGCACTAGCAACCTCCTACAATGAGCAGTTCTTC. Protein: CASRALATSYNEQFF. J is TRBJ2-1 and V is TRBV6-4, with a possible D match to TRBD2 (6 bases). V was clipped by 6 bases and J by 0 bases, with 12 bases between them. CDR1 and CDR2 from the germline V gene are MRHNA and SNTAGT. The CDR3 is 15 amino acids.

The chain combines TRBV6-5 with TRBJ2-5; TRBD2 aligns across 9 bases. With V trimmed by 9 bases and J by 4 bases, 9 bases remained unmatched. The CDR3 runs 14 residues. Per germline, CDR1 MNHEY and CDR2 SVGAGI. The CDR3 nucleotides read TGTGCCAGTCTCCTTAGCGGGAGAACAGAGACCCAGTACTTC. Its translation is CASLLSGRTETQYF.

The rearrangement uses TRBV18 and TRBJ2-7, with 13 bases that match TRBD2. The CDR3 runs 15 residues. Germline-derived CDR1 and CDR2 are KGHSH and LQKENI. V dropped 3 bases and J dropped 6; count of bases not matched to a gene: 5. The CDR3 is CASSPGLAGLGEQYF. DNA of the CDR3: TGTGCCAGCTCACCGGGACTAGCGGGACTCGGCGAGCAGTACTTC.

This rearrangement joins TRBV7-9 to TRBJ1-1; TRBD1 agrees at 10 bases. Germline V gene data show CDR1 as SEHNR and CDR2 as FQNEAQ (reference sequence). CDR3 length equals 15 residues. V lost 4 bases, J lost 10 bases, and 12 bases stayed unmatched. As DNA, the CDR3 is TGTGCCAGCAGCTCCGGGACAGGGGCTTCGGGGGTAGCTTTCTTT. This gives the protein CASSSGTGASGVAFF. Variable domain in full (rest from reference TRBV7-9 and TRBJ1-1): DTGVSQNPRHKITKRGQNVTFRCDPISEHNRLYWYRQTLGQGPEFLTYFQNEAQLEKSRLLSDRFSAERPKGSFSTLEIQRTEQGDSAMYLCASSSGTGASGVAFFGQGTRLTVV.

The CDR3 spells CASSQGSSGSSYNEQFF. CDR3 nucleotides: TGCGCCAGCAGCCAAGGTTCTAGCGGTAGCTCCTACAATGAGCAGTTCTTC. V is TRBV4-1 and J is TRBJ2-1; 7 bases are shared with TRBD2. V shed 1 base, J shed 0 bases, and the junction held 6 bases outside the gene matches. The germline V gene has CDR1 MGHRA and CDR2 YSYEKL. The CDR3 covers 17 residues.

This clone has a count of ten or more. The CDR3 DNA reads TGTGCCAGTAGGGGGAGCTTAAACTATGGCTACACCTTC. Amino acids: CASRGSLNYGYTF. The chain has TRBV19 and TRBJ1-2; unclear D gene. Trimming stripped 6 bases from V and 2 bases from J, with 10 bases between. In germline, CDR1 is LNHDA, CDR2 SQIVND (reference sequence). The CDR3 is made up of 13 amino acids.

The genes are TRBV3-1 (or the pseudogene TRBV3-2) and TRBJ1-5, with D perhaps matching TRBD1 (5 bases). CDR1 and CDR2 (germline): LGHDT, YNNKEL (reference sequence). Between the trimmed V and J ends, which lost 1 base and 7 bases, there was a span of 14 bases. This CDR3 contains 15 residues. CDR3 protein: CASSQGANGGQPQHF. As DNA, the CDR3 is TGTGCCAGCAGCCAAGGGGCAAACGGGGGGCAGCCCCAGCATTTT.

V and J are TRBV7-8 and TRBJ1-2, with no clear D. The CDR3 is made up of 14 amino acids. CDR1 is SGHVS and CDR2 is FQNEAQ in the germline V gene. The V end lost 5 bases, the J end lost 2 bases, and 12 bases lay between the germline ends. CDR3: CASSPGLGNYGYTF. CDR3 sequence (DNA): TGTGCCAGCAGCCCGGGTCTTGGAAACTATGGCTACACCTTC.

The chain has TRBV3-1 (or the pseudogene TRBV3-2) and TRBJ1-6; D not resolved. CDR1 is LGHDT and CDR2 is YNNKEL in the germline V gene (reference sequence). The CDR3 totals 13 residues. V shed 2 bases and J shed 10 bases, with 9 bases lying between them. The chain's CDR3 is CASSQSRESPLHF. The CDR3 region has the DNA TGTGCCAGCAGCCAATCCCGGGAATCACCCCTCCACTTT.

V usage is TRBV5-1 and J usage is TRBJ1-2; 7 nucleotides match TRBD1. CDR3 length: 14 amino acids. After removal of 2 bases from V and 8 bases from J, the junction contained 9 bases not matched to a gene. Germline V gives CDR1 SGHRS, CDR2 YFSETQ. CDR3 bases: TGCGCCAGCAGCTTACCTCAGGGGGATCAGGGCTACACCTTC. Encoded protein: CASSLPQGDQGYTF.

This chain's CDR3 is CASSQERQGGNTIYF. The DNA of the CDR3 is TGTGCCAGCAGCCAAGAGCGTCAGGGAGGAAACACCATATATTTT. V and J are TRBV4-2 and TRBJ1-3; weak D call: TRBD1 (5 bases). This CDR3 spans 15 amino acids. The V gene lost 0 bases and the J gene lost 4 bases, with 10 bases spanning the gap. Germline CDR1 LGHNA, CDR2 YNFKEQ.

This clone was seen only a few times. The chain has TRBV10-3 and TRBJ1-1; TRBD1 agrees at 8 bases. V was clipped by 1 base and J by 9 bases; unmatched bases: 4. CDR3 size: 13 residues. Per the germline V gene, CDR1 is ENHRY and CDR2 is SYGVKD. DNA for the CDR3: TGTGCCATCAGTGAGTTAGGACAGGGCCAAGCTTTCTTT. It encodes CAISELGQGQAFF.

The rearrangement joins TRBV4-2 to TRBJ1-6; D is ambiguous. The germline V gene has CDR1 LGHNA and CDR2 YNFKEQ. This CDR3 has 17 amino acids. The ends were cut back, 0 bases at V and 8 bases at J, with 17 bases in the middle. In nucleotides, the CDR3 is TGTGCCAGCAGCCAAGATGGTATTAAAGCGACCGATTCACCCCTCCACTTT. Translated: CASSQDGIKATDSPLHF.